The clone carrying this T cell receptor (beta chain) was found a few times. The antigen is unknown. The table came from immunoSEQ multiplex PCR; TCRdb's copy has only in-frame clones and leaves some out. The table shows about 140,000 clones, with approximately 91% occurring only once. The entry originates in a study of T cell responses to AZD1222 COVID-19 vaccine. V shed 0 bases and J shed 0 bases, with 10 bases lying between them. The germline gives CDR1 SGDLS, CDR2 YYNGEE. CDR3 length: 15 amino acids. General observations from the study: Vaccine-associated CD4 TCRs ranged over spike, dominating at 160-218 and 743-854.

This sequence joins TRBV9 and TRBJ2-7; perhaps TRBD1 as D (5 bases). The source of this sequence is an adult who received the AZD1222 COVID-19 vaccine. Sequenced here: peripheral blood, sampled 28 days after the second AZD1222 dose. The CDR3 loop is CASSVGGTSSYEQYF. The CDR3, as DNA: TGTGCCAGCAGCGTAGGGGGCACCAGCTCCTACGAGCAGTACTTC.